The T cell receptor beta chain described here comes from a study of shared clonotypes between healthy human individuals. About this clone itself: The antigen is unknown.

For each subset, genomic DNA was distributed in equal portions over several immunoSEQ plates. Clones were read by immunoSEQ multiplex PCR, and TCRdb kept only the in-frame ones, dropping some. Of about 490,000 clones detected, 79% appear once; the ten largest clones hold approximately 12%. Trimming shortened V by 7 bases and J by 13 bases, and 13 bases separated the two germline ends. Germline assignment: CDR1 SNHLY and CDR2 FYNNEI. The CDR3 extends over 10 amino acids. Study results and caveats: The low donor count limited represented genetic and exposure-history diversity.

Sequencing was done on a sample of PBMCs. V gene TRBV2 combines with J gene TRBJ1-1, with D perhaps matching TRBD1 (5 bases). The TCR was taken from a woman between 40 and 50 years old in good health. Some clones in this sample may be carry-over from other donors' samples. The CDR3 region is CASMMERGFF. DNA of the CDR3: TGTGCCAGCATGATGGAGAGGGGTTTCTTT.